The clone carrying this T cell receptor (beta chain) was observed once. Germline assignment: CDR1 SGDLS and CDR2 YYNGEE. CDR3 length equals 15 residues. V was cut by 0 bases and J by 2 bases, with 11 bases left in between. These data belong to a study of cytomegalovirus exposure and HLA in healthy donors. The PCR had 60 Vbeta and 13 Jbeta primers. Repertoires were generated with immunoSEQ multiplex PCR, while TCRdb's copy carries only in-frame clones and drops some. This table holds about 180,000 clones, approximately 82% found once. This chain joins TRBV9 and TRBJ1-2; D remains unclear. What was sequenced was PBMCs. The source of this sequence is a girl aged 2-10 years in good health and CMV-seropositive. The CDR3 is CASSVVPGGNYGYTF. As DNA, the CDR3 is TGTGCCAGCAGCGTAGTCCCCGGAGGGAACTATGGCTACACCTTC.